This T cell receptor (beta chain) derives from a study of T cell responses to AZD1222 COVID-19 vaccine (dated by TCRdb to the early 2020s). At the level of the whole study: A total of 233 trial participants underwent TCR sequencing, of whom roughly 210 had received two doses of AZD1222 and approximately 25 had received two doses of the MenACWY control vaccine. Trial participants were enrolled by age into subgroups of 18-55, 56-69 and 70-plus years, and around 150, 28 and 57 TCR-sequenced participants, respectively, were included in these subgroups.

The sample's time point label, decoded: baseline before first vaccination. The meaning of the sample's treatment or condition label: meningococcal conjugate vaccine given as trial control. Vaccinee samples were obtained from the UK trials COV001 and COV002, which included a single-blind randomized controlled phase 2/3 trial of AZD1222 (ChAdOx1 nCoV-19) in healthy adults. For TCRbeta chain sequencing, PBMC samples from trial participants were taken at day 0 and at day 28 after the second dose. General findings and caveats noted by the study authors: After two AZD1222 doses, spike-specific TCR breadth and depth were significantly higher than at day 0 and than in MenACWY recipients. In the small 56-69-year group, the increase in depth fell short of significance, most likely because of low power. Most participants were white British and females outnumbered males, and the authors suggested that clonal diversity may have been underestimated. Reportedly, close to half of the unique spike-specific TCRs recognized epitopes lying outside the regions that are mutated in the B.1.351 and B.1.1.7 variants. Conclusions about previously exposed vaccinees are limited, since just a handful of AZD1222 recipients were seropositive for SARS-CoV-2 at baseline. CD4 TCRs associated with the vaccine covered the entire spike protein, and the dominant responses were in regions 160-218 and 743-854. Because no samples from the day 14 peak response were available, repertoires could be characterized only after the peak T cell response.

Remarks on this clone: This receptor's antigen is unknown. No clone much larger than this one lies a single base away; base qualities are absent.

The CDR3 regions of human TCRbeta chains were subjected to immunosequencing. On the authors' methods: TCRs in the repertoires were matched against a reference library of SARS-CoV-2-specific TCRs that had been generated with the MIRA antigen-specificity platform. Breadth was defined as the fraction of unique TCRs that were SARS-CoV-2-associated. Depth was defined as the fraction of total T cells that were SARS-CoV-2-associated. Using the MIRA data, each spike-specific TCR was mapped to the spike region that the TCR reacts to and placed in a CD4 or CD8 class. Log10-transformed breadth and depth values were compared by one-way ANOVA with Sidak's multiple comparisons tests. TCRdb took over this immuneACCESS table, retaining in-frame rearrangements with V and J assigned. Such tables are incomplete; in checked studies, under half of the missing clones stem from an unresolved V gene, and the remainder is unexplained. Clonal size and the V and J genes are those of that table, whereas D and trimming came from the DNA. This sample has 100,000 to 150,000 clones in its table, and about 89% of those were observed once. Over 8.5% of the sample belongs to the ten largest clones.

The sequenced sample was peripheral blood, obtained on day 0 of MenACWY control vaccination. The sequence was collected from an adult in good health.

CDR3 region: CASSVVAGVPTGELFF. The nucleotide sequence reads TGTGCCAGCAGCGTAGTAGCGGGAGTCCCCACCGGGGAGCTGTTTTTT. The V gene is TRBV9 and the J gene is TRBJ2-2, with 9 middle bases fitting TRBD2. For CDR1 and CDR2, the germline V gene lists SGDLS and YYNGEE. The CDR3 covers 16 residues, taking in both the cysteine and the phenylalanine. Only the CDR3 DNA stays, 48 bases, in frame from base 1. At the junction V is shortened by 0 bases and J by 4 bases; bases outside the gene matches: 4.